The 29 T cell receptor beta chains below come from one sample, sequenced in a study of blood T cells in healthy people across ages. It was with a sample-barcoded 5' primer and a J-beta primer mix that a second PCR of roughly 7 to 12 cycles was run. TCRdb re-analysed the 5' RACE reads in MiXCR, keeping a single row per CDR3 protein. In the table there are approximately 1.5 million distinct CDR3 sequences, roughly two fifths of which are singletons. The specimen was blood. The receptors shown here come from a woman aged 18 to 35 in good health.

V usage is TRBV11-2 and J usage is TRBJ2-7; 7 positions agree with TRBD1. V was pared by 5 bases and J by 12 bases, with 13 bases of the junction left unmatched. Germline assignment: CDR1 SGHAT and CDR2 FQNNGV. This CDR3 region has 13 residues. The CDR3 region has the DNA TGTGCCAGCAGCCGAGACAGGGTCAAGGTAGGGTACTTC. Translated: CASSRDRVKVGYF.

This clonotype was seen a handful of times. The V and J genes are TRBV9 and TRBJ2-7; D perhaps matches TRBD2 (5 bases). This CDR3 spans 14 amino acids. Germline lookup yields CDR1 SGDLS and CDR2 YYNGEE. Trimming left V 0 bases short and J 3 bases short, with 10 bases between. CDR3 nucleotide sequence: TGTGCCAGCAGCGTAGAGGTCGGACTCTACGAGCAGTACTTC. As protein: CASSVEVGLYEQYF.

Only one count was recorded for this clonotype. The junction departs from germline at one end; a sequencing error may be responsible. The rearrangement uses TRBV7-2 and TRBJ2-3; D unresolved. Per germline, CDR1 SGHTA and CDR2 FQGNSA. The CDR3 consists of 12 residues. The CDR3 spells CAGSLVEDTQYF. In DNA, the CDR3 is TGTGCCGGCAGCTTAGTGGAAGATACGCAGTATTTT. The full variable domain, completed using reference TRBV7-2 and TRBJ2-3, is GAGVSQSPSNKVTEKGKDVELRCDPISGHTALYWYRQSLGQGLEFLIYFQGNSAPDKSGLPSDRFSAERTGGSVSTLTIQRTQQEDSAVYLCAGSLVEDTQYFGPGTRLTVL.

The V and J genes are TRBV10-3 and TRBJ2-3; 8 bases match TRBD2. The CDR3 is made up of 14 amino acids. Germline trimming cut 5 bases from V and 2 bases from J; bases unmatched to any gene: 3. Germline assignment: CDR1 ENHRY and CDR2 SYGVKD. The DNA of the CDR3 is TGTGCCATCAGTTTTAGCGGGGACACAGATACGCAGTATTTT. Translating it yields CAISFSGDTDTQYF.

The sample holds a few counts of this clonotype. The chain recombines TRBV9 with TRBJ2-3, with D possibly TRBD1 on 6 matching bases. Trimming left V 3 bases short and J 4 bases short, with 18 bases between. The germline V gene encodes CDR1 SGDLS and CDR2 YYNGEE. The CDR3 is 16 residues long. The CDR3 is CASSAPGTPRSDTQYF. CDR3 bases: TGTGCCAGCAGCGCTCCCGGGACACCTCGATCAGATACGCAGTATTTT.

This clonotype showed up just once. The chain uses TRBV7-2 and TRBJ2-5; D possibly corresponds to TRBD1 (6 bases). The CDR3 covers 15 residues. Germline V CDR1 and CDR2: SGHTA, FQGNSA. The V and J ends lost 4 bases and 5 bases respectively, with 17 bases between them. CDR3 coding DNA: TGTGCCAGCAGCTCTGACAGGAGCCTTGTCGAGACCCAGTACTTC. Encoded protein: CASSSDRSLVETQYF.

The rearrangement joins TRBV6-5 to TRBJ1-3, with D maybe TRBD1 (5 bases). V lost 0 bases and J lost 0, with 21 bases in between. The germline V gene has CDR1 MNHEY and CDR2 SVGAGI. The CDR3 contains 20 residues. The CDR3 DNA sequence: TGTGCCAGCAGTTACTCTGGATATCTGACAGATACTATCTCTGGAAACACCATATATTTT. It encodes CASSYSGYLTDTISGNTIYF.

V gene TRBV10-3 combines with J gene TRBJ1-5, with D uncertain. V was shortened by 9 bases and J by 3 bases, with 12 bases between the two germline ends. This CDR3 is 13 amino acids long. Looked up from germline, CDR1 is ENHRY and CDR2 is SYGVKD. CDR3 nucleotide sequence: TGTGCCATTGCGAGAATGGACAATCAGCCCCAGCATTTT. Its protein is CAIARMDNQPQHF.

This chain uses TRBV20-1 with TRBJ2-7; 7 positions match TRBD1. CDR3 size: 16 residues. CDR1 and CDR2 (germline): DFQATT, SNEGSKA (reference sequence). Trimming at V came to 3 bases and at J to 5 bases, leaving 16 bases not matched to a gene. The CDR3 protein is CSASSTWDRGINEQYF. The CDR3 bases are TGCAGTGCTAGTTCTACTTGGGACAGAGGAATTAACGAGCAGTACTTC.

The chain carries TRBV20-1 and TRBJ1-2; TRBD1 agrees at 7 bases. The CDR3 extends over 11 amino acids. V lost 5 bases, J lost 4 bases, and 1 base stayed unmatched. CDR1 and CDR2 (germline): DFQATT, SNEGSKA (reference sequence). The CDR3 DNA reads TGCAGTGCTTGGACAGGCTATGGCTACACCTTC. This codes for CSAWTGYGYTF.

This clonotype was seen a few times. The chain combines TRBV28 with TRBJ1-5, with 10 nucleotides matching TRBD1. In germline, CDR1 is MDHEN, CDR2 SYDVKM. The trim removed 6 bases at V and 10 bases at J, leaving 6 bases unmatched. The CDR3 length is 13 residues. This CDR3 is CASRGTGEHPQHF. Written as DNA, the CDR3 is TGTGCCAGCAGAGGGACAGGGGAACATCCCCAGCATTTT.

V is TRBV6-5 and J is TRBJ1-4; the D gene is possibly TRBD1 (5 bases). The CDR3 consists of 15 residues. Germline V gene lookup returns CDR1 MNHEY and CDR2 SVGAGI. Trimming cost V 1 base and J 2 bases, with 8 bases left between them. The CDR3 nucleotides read TGTGCCAGCAGTTACTGGGAGGGGACTAATGAAAAACTGTTTTTT. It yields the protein CASSYWEGTNEKLFF.

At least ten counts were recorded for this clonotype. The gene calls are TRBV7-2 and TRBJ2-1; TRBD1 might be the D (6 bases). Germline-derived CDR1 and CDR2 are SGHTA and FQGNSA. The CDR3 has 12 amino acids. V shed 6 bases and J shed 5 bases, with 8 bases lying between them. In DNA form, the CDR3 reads TGTGCCAGCAGGGACAGAAACAATGAGCAGTTCTTC. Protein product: CASRDRNNEQFF.

In DNA, the CDR3 is TGTGCCAGCAGTTCCCTAGCGGGAGGTTACACAGATACGCAGTATTTT. As protein: CASSSLAGGYTDTQYF. The chain employs TRBV27 and TRBJ2-3; TRBD2 matches 11 bases. The CDR3 has 16 amino acids. Germline values: CDR1 MNHEY, CDR2 SMNVEV (reference sequence). The ends lost 4 bases at V and 2 bases at J; junction bases unmatched: 5.

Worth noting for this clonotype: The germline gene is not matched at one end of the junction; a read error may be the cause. The chain's CDR3 is CSISGGATSIHNEQFF. CDR3 coding DNA: TGTTCCATCAGTGGGGGTGCGACTAGCATTCACAATGAGCAGTTCTTC. This chain links TRBV10-3 with TRBJ2-1; the match to TRBD2 covers 7 bases. The CDR3 is made up of 16 amino acids. Germline values: CDR1 ENHRY, CDR2 SYGVKD.

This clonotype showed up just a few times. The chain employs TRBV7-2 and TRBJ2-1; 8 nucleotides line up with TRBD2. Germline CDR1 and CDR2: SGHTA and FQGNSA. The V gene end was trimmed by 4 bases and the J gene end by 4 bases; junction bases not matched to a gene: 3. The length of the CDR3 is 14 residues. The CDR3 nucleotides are TGTGCCAGCAGCTCTGTAGCGGGGTACAATGAGCAGTTCTTC. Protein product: CASSSVAGYNEQFF.

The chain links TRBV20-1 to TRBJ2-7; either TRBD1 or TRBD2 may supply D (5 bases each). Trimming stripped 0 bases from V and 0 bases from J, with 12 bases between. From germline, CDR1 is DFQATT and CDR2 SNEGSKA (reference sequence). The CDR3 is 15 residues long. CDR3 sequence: CSARDLSGSSYEQYF. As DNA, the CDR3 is TGCAGTGCTAGAGATCTATCAGGGAGCTCCTACGAGCAGTACTTC.

CDR3 sequence: CASSQGQNQETQYF. The DNA of the CDR3 is TGTGCCAGCAGCCAAGGCCAGAACCAAGAGACCCAGTACTTC. The rearrangement links TRBV14 to TRBJ2-5; D is unresolved. The CDR3 has 14 amino acids. CDR1 SGHDN and CDR2 FVKESK come from the germline V gene. The ends were cut back, 1 base at V and 0 bases at J, with 6 bases in the middle.

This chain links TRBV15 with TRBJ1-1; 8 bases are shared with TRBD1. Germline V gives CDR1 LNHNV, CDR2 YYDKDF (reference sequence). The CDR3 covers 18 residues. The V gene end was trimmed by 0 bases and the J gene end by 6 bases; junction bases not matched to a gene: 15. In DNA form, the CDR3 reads TGTGCCACCAGCAGAGATGTTTTTAGGGCAGGGGGCGTATCTGAAGCTTTCTTT. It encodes CATSRDVFRAGGVSEAFF.

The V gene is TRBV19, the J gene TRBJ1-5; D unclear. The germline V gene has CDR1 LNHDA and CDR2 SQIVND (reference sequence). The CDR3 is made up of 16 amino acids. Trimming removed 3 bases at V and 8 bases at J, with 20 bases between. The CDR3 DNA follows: TGTGCCAGTAGTATCCCACTGGGGTCAGCAATCAAGCCCCAGCATTTT. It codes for CASSIPLGSAIKPQHF.

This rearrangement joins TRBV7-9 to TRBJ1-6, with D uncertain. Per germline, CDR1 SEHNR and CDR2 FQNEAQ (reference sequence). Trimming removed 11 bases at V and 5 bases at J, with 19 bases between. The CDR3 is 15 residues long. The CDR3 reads CAYPPLGGDNSPLHF. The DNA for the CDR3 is TGTGCCTACCCACCACTTGGTGGAGATAATTCACCCCTCCACTTT.

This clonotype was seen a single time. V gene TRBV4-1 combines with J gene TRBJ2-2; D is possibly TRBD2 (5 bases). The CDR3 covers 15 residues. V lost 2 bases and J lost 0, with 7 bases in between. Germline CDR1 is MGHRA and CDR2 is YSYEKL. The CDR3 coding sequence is TGCGCCAGCAGCCAAATCGGGACGAACACCGGGGAGCTGTTTTTT. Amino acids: CASSQIGTNTGELFF.

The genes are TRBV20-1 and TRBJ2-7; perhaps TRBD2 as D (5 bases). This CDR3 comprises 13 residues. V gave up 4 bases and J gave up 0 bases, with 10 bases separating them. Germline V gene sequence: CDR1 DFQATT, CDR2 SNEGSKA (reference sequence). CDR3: CSATGIPSYEQYF. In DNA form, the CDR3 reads TGCAGTGCTACGGGGATCCCCTCCTACGAGCAGTACTTC.

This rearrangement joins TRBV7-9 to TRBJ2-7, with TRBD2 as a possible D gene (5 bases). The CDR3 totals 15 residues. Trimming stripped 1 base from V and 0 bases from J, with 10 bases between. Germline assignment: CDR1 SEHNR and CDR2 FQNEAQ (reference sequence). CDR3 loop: CASSLEEGSSYEQYF. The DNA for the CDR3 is TGTGCCAGCAGCTTAGAAGAGGGATCCTCCTACGAGCAGTACTTC.

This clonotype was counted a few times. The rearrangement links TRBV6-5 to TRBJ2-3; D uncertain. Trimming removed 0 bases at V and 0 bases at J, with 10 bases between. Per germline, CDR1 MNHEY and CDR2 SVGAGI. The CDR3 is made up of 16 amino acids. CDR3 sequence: CASSYSLSRSTDTQYF. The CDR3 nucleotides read TGTGCCAGCAGTTACTCGTTAAGTCGTAGCACAGATACGCAGTATTTT.

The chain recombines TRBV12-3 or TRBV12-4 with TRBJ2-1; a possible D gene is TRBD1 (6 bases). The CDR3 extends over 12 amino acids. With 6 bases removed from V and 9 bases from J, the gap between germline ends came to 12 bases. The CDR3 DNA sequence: TGTGCCAGCAGCCAAGGACAGCCTGAGCAGTTCTTC. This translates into CASSQGQPEQFF.

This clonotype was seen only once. CDR3 sequence: CSVEDPDQGTQYF. The CDR3 region has the DNA TGCAGCGTTGAAGATCCGGACCAGGGGACCCAGTACTTC. The chain links TRBV29-1 to TRBJ2-5; D perhaps matches TRBD1 (5 bases). Trimming took off 0 bases at V and 7 bases at J, with 12 bases between the two ends. CDR3 length: 13 amino acids. The germline gives CDR1 SQVTM, CDR2 ANQGSEA.

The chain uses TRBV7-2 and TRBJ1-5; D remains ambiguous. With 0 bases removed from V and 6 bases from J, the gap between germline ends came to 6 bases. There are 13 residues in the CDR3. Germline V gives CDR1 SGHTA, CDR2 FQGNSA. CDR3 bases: TGTGCCAGCAGCTTAGCAGAGGGTCAGCCCCAGCATTTT. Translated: CASSLAEGQPQHF.

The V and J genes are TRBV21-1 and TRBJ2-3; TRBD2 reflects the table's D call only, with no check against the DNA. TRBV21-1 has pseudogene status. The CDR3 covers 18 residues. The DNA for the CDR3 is TGTGCCAGCAGCAAAGGGTTACAGGGTCCCTCCCCCACAGATACGCAGTATTTT. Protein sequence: CASSKGLQGPSPTDTQYF.